This T cell receptor beta chain is drawn from a study of PD-1 blockade in classical Hodgkin lymphoma. General study points: At baseline, newly diagnosed patients reportedly showed less TCR diversity than healthy donors. No one has yet defined what causes the repertoire differences, which may be disease activity or prior therapy. With CD4+ cells, TCR diversity rose significantly by C4D1, but not with CD8+ cells. Similar baseline diversity was found in complete responders and newly diagnosed patients.

In germline, CDR1 is SGHTS, CDR2 YDEGEE. Trimming pared 1 base from V and 6 bases from J, leaving 22 bases between. The CDR3 is 18 amino acids. Only in-frame clones appear in the TCRdb table, and some are missing; sequencing was by immunoSEQ multiplex PCR. The sample lists 30,000 or so clones, about four fifths occurring once. Notes on this clone: Its antigen is unknown.

Noted time point: cycle 4 day 1 (C4D1), after more than five weeks of nivolumab. The patients all showed relapse after autologous stem cell transplantation, while their brentuximab vedotin exposure varied. This sequence originates from a human donor with classical Hodgkin lymphoma. The source material was peripheral blood mononuclear cells (PBMCs), sampled before the fourth cycle of nivolumab. The chain recombines TRBV5-8 with TRBJ2-2, with TRBD1 as a possible D gene (5 bases). DNA of the CDR3: TGTGCCAGCAGCTTGCTGACACTGGGGCTAACCAAGCCCGGGGAGCTGTTTTTT. This encodes CASSLLTLGLTKPGELFF.